The following is a T cell receptor beta chain sequence with its context. The data originate from a study of T-cell memory formation after mild COVID-19. TCRdb processed the 5' RACE reads anew with MiXCR; each CDR3 protein has one entry. This sample has 450,000 or so distinct CDR3 sequences; around 20% occur once, and the top ten carry roughly 8.4%. The germline CDR1 and CDR2 sequences are MNHEY and SVGAGI. Trimming cost V 2 bases and J 12 bases, with 17 bases left between them. The CDR3 consists of 14 residues. Sequencing used PBMCs or a T cell subset sorted from them (not recorded which). The V call is TRBV6-5, the J call TRBJ2-1; D perhaps matches TRBD1 (5 bases). This clonotype was obtained from an adult woman who had mild COVID-19 (a few samples of this study predate the infection). Cell type and time point are not known. The CDR3 region has the DNA TGTGCCAGCAGTTACCAGGGCAGGGCGATGGGGCAGTTCTTC. This gives the protein CASSYQGRAMGQFF.